Below, 7 T cell receptor beta chains from the same sample are listed, as sequenced in a study of Ad26.COV2.S vaccination and SARS-CoV-2 variants. TCRdb keeps only in-frame clones here, not all; method: immunoSEQ multiplex PCR. This table holds fewer than 150,000 clones, about nine tenths found once. This material consisted of peripheral blood, taken after recovery from COVID-19. All receptors derive from a human donor who had recovered from COVID-19.

V and J are TRBV7-2 and TRBJ1-2; D perhaps matches TRBD1 (6 bases). There are 16 residues in the CDR3. V was shortened by 1 base and J by 5 bases, with 17 bases between the two germline ends. Germline V gene lookup returns CDR1 SGHTA and CDR2 FQGNSA. The CDR3 DNA sequence: TGTGCCAGCAGCTTAGGCGGATCGGGGACACTATATGGCTACACCTTC. Protein sequence: CASSLGGSGTLYGYTF.

The rearrangement joins TRBV28 to TRBJ2-1; 9 nucleotides agree with TRBD2. V lost 8 bases, J lost 4 bases, and 6 bases stayed unmatched. CDR1 and CDR2 from the germline V gene are MDHEN and SYDVKM. The CDR3 extends over 14 amino acids. Written as DNA, the CDR3 is TGTGCCAGCGGAGAGCGGGGGGAGTACAATGAGCAGTTCTTC. This codes for CASGERGEYNEQFF.

The rearrangement uses TRBV15 and TRBJ2-4; the D gene is possibly TRBD1 (5 bases). The germline gives CDR1 LNHNV, CDR2 YYDKDF (reference sequence). This CDR3 is built from 14 residues. V gave up 1 base and J gave up 5 bases, with 9 bases separating them. This chain's CDR3 is CATSRARAQNIQYF. CDR3 DNA sequence: TGTGCCACCAGCAGAGCCAGGGCTCAAAACATTCAGTACTTC.

About this clone: Relative to the germline gene, one junction end is altered; a read error may explain this. The chain carries TRBV7-9 and TRBJ2-7, with 7 bases identical to TRBD2. Looked up from germline, CDR1 is SEHNR and CDR2 is FQNEAQ (reference sequence). The CDR3 contains 13 residues. CDR3 amino acids: CASSLADLYEQYF. The CDR3 DNA is TGTGCCAGCAGCCTAGCGGACCTCTACGAGCAGTACTTC.

V gene TRBV11-2 combines with J gene TRBJ2-7; possibly TRBD1 or TRBD2 for D (5 bases each). CDR1 and CDR2 (germline): SGHAT, FQNNGV. CDR3 size: 13 residues. Trimming left V 6 bases short and J 3 bases short, with 12 bases between. DNA for the CDR3: TGTGCCAGCAGGAAAGGTGGGGGCTACGAGCAGTACTTC. As protein: CASRKGGGYEQYF.

This clone was seen a few times. The chain couples TRBV7-9 to TRBJ2-7; the D call may be TRBD1 or TRBD2 (5 bases each). This CDR3 is 14 amino acids long. Germline loops: CDR1 SEHNR, CDR2 FQNEAQ (reference sequence). V was trimmed by 5 bases and J by 3 bases, leaving 14 bases between them. The CDR3 sequence is CASSPGGGIYEQYF. CDR3 coding DNA: TGTGCCAGCAGCCCCGGTGGGGGTATCTACGAGCAGTACTTC.

As regards this clone: Additional DNA sequences in this sample encode the identical CDR3. J is TRBJ2-2 and V is TRBV4-3; unclear D gene. CDR1 LGHNA and CDR2 YSLEER come from the germline V gene. V lost 0 bases and J 2 bases, leaving 7 bases between the germline ends. CDR3 length: 15 residues. DNA of the CDR3: TGCGCCAGCAGCCAAGATCGGGCTAACACCGGGGAGCTGTTTTTT. Its protein product is CASSQDRANTGELFF.